The 19 T cell receptor beta chains listed next were all sequenced from one sample in a study of molecular identifiers for immune sequencing clone quantification. MiXCR was run by TCRdb on the PCR reads, yielding one entry per CDR3 protein. The top ten clones hold about 0.8% of a sample with more than 550,000 distinct CDR3 sequences, over 25% of them seen once. Sequencing was carried out using naive CD8+ T cells from blood, with Jurkat cell RNA spiked in. The subset: FACS-sorted CD8+CD4-CCR7+CD45RA+ naive T cells. The source is a human donor in good health. Some libraries in this study had Jurkat cell RNA spiked in.

Turning to this clonotype: The CDR3 does not end in the conserved phenylalanine or tryptophan, so this is likely a read error. The chain uses TRBV20-1 and TRBJ2-3, with D possibly TRBD2 on 5 matching bases. The CDR3 loop spans 13 amino acids. V was cut by 3 bases and J by 4 bases, with 11 bases left in between. Germline V gene lookup returns CDR1 DFQATT and CDR2 SNEGSKA (reference sequence). The CDR3 bases are TGCAGTGCTAGTCTAGCTAGTCCAGATACGCAGTATTAT. Encoded protein: CSASLASPDTQYY.

A few counts support this clonotype. The chain carries TRBV2 and TRBJ1-1; no clear D gene. The CDR3 extends over 11 amino acids. Germline values: CDR1 SNHLY, CDR2 FYNNEI. V was shortened by 6 bases and J by 7 bases, with 9 bases between the two germline ends. This CDR3 is CASSPTYEAFF. The CDR3 region has the DNA TGTGCCAGCAGCCCCACCTATGAAGCTTTCTTT.

This clonotype was seen at least ten times. The gene calls are TRBV29-1 and TRBJ2-2; D gene ambiguous. V shed 1 base and J shed 2 bases, with 11 bases lying between them. This CDR3 spans 15 amino acids. CDR1 and CDR2 from the germline V gene are SQVTM and ANQGSEA. This CDR3 is CSVEGVNSNTGELFF. The CDR3, as DNA: TGCAGCGTTGAAGGGGTTAATAGCAACACCGGGGAGCTGTTTTTT.

Many counts were recorded for this clonotype. V and J are TRBV5-4 and TRBJ2-7; 7 nucleotides match TRBD1. The ends lost 4 bases at V and 2 bases at J; junction bases unmatched: 6. The germline CDR1 and CDR2 sequences are SGHNT and YYREEE (reference sequence). The CDR3 spans 14 residues. In nucleotides, the CDR3 is TGTGCCAGCAGCCAGGGGGACGTAGCCTACGAGCAGTACTTC. It is translated as CASSQGDVAYEQYF.

The chain joins TRBV21-1 to TRBJ2-2; the DNA was not compared with TRBD2, the D call given in the table. TRBV21-1 is a pseudogene segment. The CDR3 runs to 17 residues. CDR3 loop: CASSPFRQRANTGELFF. Here the CDR3 DNA reads TGTGCCAGCAGCCCCTTCCGACAGCGCGCGAACACCGGGGAGCTGTTTTTT.

Details on this clonotype: One end of the junction fails to match germline, which may point to a read error. The chain combines TRBV30 with TRBJ2-4; D perhaps matches TRBD2 (6 bases). The CDR3 extends over 13 amino acids. Germline CDR1 GTSNPN, CDR2 SVGIG (reference sequence). The CDR3 sequence: CAWSLSGGDEQSF. The CDR3 coding sequence is TGTGCCTGGAGTCTATCAGGAGGGGACGAGCAGTCCTTC. The full variable domain, completed using reference TRBV30 and TRBJ2-4, is SQTIHQWPATLVQPVGSPLSLECTVEGTSNPNLYWYRQAAGRGLQLLFYSVGIGQISSEVPQNLSASRPQDRQFILSSKKLLLSDSGFYLCAWSLSGGDEQSFGAGTRLSVL.

This clonotype has only a few counts. Here the CDR3 reads CAIGQTSGGGNEQFF. Here the CDR3 DNA reads TGTGCCATCGGCCAGACTAGCGGGGGGGGAAATGAGCAGTTCTTC. The chain joins TRBV10-3 to TRBJ2-1; TRBD2 matches at 14 bases. Germline CDR1 is ENHRY and CDR2 is SYGVKD. This CDR3 is 15 amino acids long. With V trimmed by 8 bases and J by 7 bases, 7 bases remained unmatched.

On this clonotype: Sequence at one end of the junction differs from germline and may be a read error. The chain joins TRBV11-3 to TRBJ2-1, with 7 nucleotides matching TRBD1. Germline V gene sequence: CDR1 SGHNT, CDR2 YENEEA. The CDR3 contains 15 residues. The CDR3 is CASSPGTASYNGQFF. The CDR3 DNA reads as TGTGCCAGCAGCCCCGGGACAGCCTCCTACAATGGGCAGTTCTTC.

Concerning this clonotype: Since a much larger clone is just one base distant, this may be a read error. The chain joins TRBV6-5 to TRBJ2-7; D may be TRBD1 or TRBD2 (5 bases each). The CDR3 consists of 15 residues. CDR1 is MNHEY and CDR2 is SVGAGI in the germline V gene. This CDR3 is CASSYTPSRRDEQCF. The CDR3 DNA follows: TGTGCCAGCAGTTACACCCCTTCACGTAGGGACGAGCAGTGCTTC.

The table lists this clonotype with many counts. CDR3 sequence reads: CASSFGRQYEQYF. In DNA, the CDR3 is TGTGCCAGCAGTTTCGGTCGGCAGTACGAGCAGTACTTC. The chain links TRBV27 to TRBJ2-7; D is unresolved. CDR3 length: 13 amino acids. Germline CDR1 reads MNHEY; CDR2 reads SMNVEV (reference sequence). The V end lost 3 bases, the J end lost 4 bases, and 10 bases lay between the germline ends.

This clonotype was seen ten or more times. The chain couples TRBV7-2 to TRBJ2-3; TRBD2 matches at 7 bases. The germline V gene encodes CDR1 SGHTA and CDR2 FQGNSA. The CDR3 extends over 14 amino acids. With V trimmed by 1 base and J by 9 bases, 7 bases remained unmatched. The DNA for the CDR3 is TGTGCCAGCAGCTTAGGTTGGGACTATGAGACGCAGTATTTT. This sequence encodes CASSLGWDYETQYF.

On this clonotype: One base away lies a much larger clone, so this may be a sequencing read error. The genes are TRBV13 and TRBJ1-5; tentative D call: TRBD1 (6 bases). The CDR3 is 13 residues long. The germline V gene has CDR1 PRHDT and CDR2 FYEKMQ (reference sequence). CDR3 sequence: CGSSPKGVLPQHF. CDR3 DNA sequence: TGTGGCAGCAGCCCAAAGGGGGTTCTTCCCCAGCATTTT.

This sequence joins TRBV11-2 and TRBJ2-7; 11 bases agree with TRBD2. The V and J ends lost 2 bases and 3 bases, in that order; junction bases with no gene match: 3. Germline lookup yields CDR1 SGHAT and CDR2 FQNNGV. The CDR3 spans 15 residues. CDR3 amino acids: CASSLLAGGFYEQYF. DNA for the CDR3: TGTGCCAGCAGCTTACTAGCGGGGGGCTTCTACGAGCAGTACTTC.

The chain links TRBV18 to TRBJ2-1, with 8 bases matching TRBD1. Germline lookup yields CDR1 KGHSH and CDR2 LQKENI. J was trimmed by 3 bases and V by 4 bases; bases with no gene match: 11. The CDR3 contains 17 residues. The CDR3 region has the DNA TGTGCCAGCTCACAAAGCGCCGGGACAGGAGTCTACAATGAGCAGTTCTTC. Its protein is CASSQSAGTGVYNEQFF.

This clonotype has a handful of counts. The V call is TRBV2, the J call TRBJ2-7; D is uncertain. V lost 3 bases, J lost 0 bases, and 18 bases lay in between. Germline V lookup: CDR1 SNHLY, CDR2 FYNNEI. This CDR3 region has 17 residues. The CDR3 nucleotides are TGTGCCAGCAGTGAGTTTTTTGTCGGTGTCAGCTCCTACGAGCAGTACTTC. It yields the protein CASSEFFVGVSSYEQYF.

The V and J genes are TRBV2 and TRBJ2-7; 10 positions match TRBD2. The junction had 10 bases not matched to a gene; V was cut back by 10 bases and J by 4 bases. Germline V gene data show CDR1 as SNHLY and CDR2 as FYNNEI. The length of the CDR3 is 14 residues. In nucleotides, the CDR3 is TGTGCCACGAAGGGGGCTAGCGGGGGTTACGAGCAGTACTTC. Its translation: CATKGASGGYEQYF.

This chain connects TRBV5-6 to TRBJ2-1; D possibly corresponds to TRBD1 (6 bases). The CDR3 contains 14 residues. V was shortened by 4 bases and J by 3 bases, with 11 bases between the two germline ends. In germline, CDR1 is SGHDT, CDR2 YYEEEE. The chain's CDR3 is CASSRNRVYNEQFF. CDR3 coding DNA: TGTGCCAGCAGCAGGAACAGGGTCTACAATGAGCAGTTCTTC. Together with reference TRBV5-6 and TRBJ2-1, the CDR3 gives the full variable domain: DAGVTQSPTHLIKTRGQQVTLRCSPKSGHDTVSWYQQALGQGPQFIFQYYEEEERQRGNFPDRFSGHQFPNYSSELNVNALLLGDSALYLCASSRNRVYNEQFFGPGTRLTVL.

This clonotype was seen a few times. The CDR3 nucleotides are TGTGCCAGCAGCCTCGGACAGGGGGCGGGTCAAGAGACCCAGTACTTC. Encoded protein: CASSLGQGAGQETQYF. The rearrangement links TRBV12-3 or TRBV12-4 to TRBJ2-5; the match to TRBD1 covers 11 bases. The junction had 8 bases not matched to a gene; V was cut back by 6 bases and J by 2 bases. This CDR3 has 16 amino acids.

The V and J genes are TRBV5-4 and TRBJ1-2; D unclear. The CDR3 consists of 12 residues. Trimming removed 4 bases from V and 0 bases from J, with 4 bases in between. Germline lookup yields CDR1 SGHNT and CDR2 YYREEE (reference sequence). The CDR3 DNA reads as TGTGCCAGCAGCGCGGCTAACTATGGCTACACCTTC. Amino acid sequence: CASSAANYGYTF.